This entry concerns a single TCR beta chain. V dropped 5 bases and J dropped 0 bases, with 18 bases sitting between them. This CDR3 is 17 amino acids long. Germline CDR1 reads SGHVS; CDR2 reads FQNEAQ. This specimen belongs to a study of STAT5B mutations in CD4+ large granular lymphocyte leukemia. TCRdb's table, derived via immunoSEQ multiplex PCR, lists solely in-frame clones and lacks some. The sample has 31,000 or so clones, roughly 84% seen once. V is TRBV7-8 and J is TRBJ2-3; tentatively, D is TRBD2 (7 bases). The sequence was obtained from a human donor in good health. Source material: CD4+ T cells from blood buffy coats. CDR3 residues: CASSGGRGPVSTDTQYF. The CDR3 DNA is TGTGCCAGCAGCGGGGGGCGGGGGCCGGTGAGCACAGATACGCAGTATTTT.